Shown below are 11 T cell receptor beta chains from a single sample sequenced in a study of T-cell memory formation after mild COVID-19 (dated by TCRdb to the early 2020s). Library construction relied on 5' RACE. TCRdb names Illumina NovaSeq 6000 as the instrument used. The raw public reads went through TCRdb reprocessing: fastp at Q25, MiXCR clone calling, in-frame beta chains kept. When rows share a CDR3 protein, they turn into one entry using the most common DNA and genes. The sample yields some 350,000 distinct CDR3 sequences; around 13% were counted once. In total, the top ten clones hold over 20% of the sample. Input material: PBMCs or a T cell subset sorted from them (not recorded which). These receptors originate from a man aged 18 to 29 who had mild COVID-19 (a few samples of this study predate the infection). The sample titles of this study are shuffled in the database, so cell type and time point are left out; the donor was told from shared clones.

This clonotype has only a few counts. CDR3 nucleotides: TGTGCCAGCGGAGACAGGGGCCGCGGCTACACCTTC. Encoded protein: CASGDRGRGYTF. This rearrangement joins TRBV14 to TRBJ1-2; 8 bases agree with TRBD1. The germline CDR1 and CDR2 sequences are SGHDN and FVKESK. The CDR3 contains 12 residues. With V trimmed by 8 bases and J by 8 bases, 7 bases remained unmatched.

The chain links TRBV7-9 to TRBJ2-7; TRBD1 matches at 7 bases. The CDR3 contains 15 residues. From germline, CDR1 is SEHNR and CDR2 FQNEAQ (reference sequence). V lost 2 bases, J lost 4 bases, and 8 bases stayed unmatched. The CDR3 sequence: CASSLPGGARYEQYF. CDR3 nucleotide sequence: TGTGCCAGCAGCTTACCAGGGGGTGCTCGTTACGAGCAGTACTTC.

The chain joins TRBV11-2 to TRBJ2-2, with 10 bases identical to TRBD1. The CDR3 has 15 amino acids. Losses at the gene ends were 6 bases for V and 6 bases for J; bases not matched to a gene: 7. Germline-derived CDR1 and CDR2 are SGHAT and FQNNGV. The CDR3 DNA reads as TGTGCCAGCAGTTCTGACAGGGGGCCAGCCGGGGAGCTGTTTTTT. Translation: CASSSDRGPAGELFF.

This clonotype turned up a few times. The V and J genes are TRBV19 and TRBJ1-1; no clear D. The V gene's germline CDR1 is LNHDA and CDR2 SQIVND (reference sequence). V lost 5 bases, J lost 6 bases, and 7 bases lay in between. The CDR3 totals 11 residues. The DNA of the CDR3 is TGTGCCAGTAGTTGGGAAGCTGAAGCTTTCTTT. It specifies CASSWEAEAFF. The entire variable domain, with the rest obtained from reference TRBV19 and TRBJ1-1, is as follows: DGGITQSPKYLFRKEGQNVTLSCEQNLNHDAMYWYRQDPGQGLRLIYYSQIVNDFQKGDIAEGYSVSREKKESFPLTVTSAQKNPTAFYLCASSWEAEAFFGQGTRLTVV.

This clonotype was picked up a small number of times. The rearrangement joins TRBV7-2 to TRBJ2-1; perhaps TRBD2 as D (7 bases). The CDR3 loop spans 13 amino acids. CDR1 and CDR2 (germline): SGHTA, FQGNSA. Trimming cost V 4 bases and J 7 bases, with 11 bases left between them. CDR3 in amino acids: CASSWGGHNEQFF. The DNA of the CDR3 is TGTGCCAGCAGCTGGGGGGGCCATAATGAGCAGTTCTTC.

The rearrangement uses TRBV12-3 or TRBV12-4 and TRBJ2-3; D remains ambiguous. The CDR3 length is 14 residues. V was clipped by 6 bases and J by 5 bases, with 15 bases between them. The CDR3 is CASSPSTGLDTQYF. In DNA form, the CDR3 reads TGTGCCAGCAGCCCAAGCACGGGTCTAGATACGCAGTATTTT.

This clonotype showed up just a few times. V is TRBV28 and J is TRBJ2-5; maybe TRBD2 (5 bases). Trimming took 6 bases from V and 5 from J, leaving 16 bases between them. This CDR3 contains 14 residues. Germline CDR1 is MDHEN and CDR2 is SYDVKM. The CDR3 loop reads CASRPGKVVETQYF. The CDR3 nucleotides read TGTGCCAGCAGACCGGGGAAAGTGGTGGAGACCCAGTACTTC. The whole variable domain, remainder taken from reference TRBV28 and TRBJ2-5, is DVKVTQSSRYLVKRTGEKVFLECVQDMDHENMFWYRQDPGLGLRLIYFSYDVKMKEKGDIPEGYSVSREKKERFSLILESASTNQTSMYLCASRPGKVVETQYFGPGTRLLVL.

The rearrangement links TRBV18 to TRBJ2-2, with a possible D match to TRBD1 (5 bases). Germline V gene sequence: CDR1 KGHSH, CDR2 LQKENI. The CDR3 covers 14 residues. With 0 bases removed from V and 5 bases from J, the gap between germline ends came to 7 bases. CDR3 amino acids: CASSPPPGTGELFF. The CDR3, as DNA: TGTGCCAGCTCACCACCCCCAGGGACCGGGGAGCTGTTTTTT.

This chain joins TRBV28 and TRBJ2-7; 7 bases align to TRBD1. Germline CDR1 MDHEN, CDR2 SYDVKM. J was trimmed by 3 bases and V by 7 bases; bases with no gene match: 3. This CDR3 has 12 amino acids. CDR3 protein: CASKNRGYEQYV. In nucleotides, the CDR3 is TGTGCCAGCAAAAACAGGGGCTACGAGCAGTACGTC.

In this sample, this clonotype turned up many times. The chain links TRBV7-9 to TRBJ2-7, with a tentative D call TRBD1 (6 bases). Between the trimmed V and J ends, which lost 3 bases and 5 bases, there was a span of 11 bases. The CDR3 sequence is 13 residues long. Germline V gene sequence: CDR1 SEHNR, CDR2 FQNEAQ (reference sequence). CDR3 DNA sequence: TGTGCCAGCAGCTTTCAGGGGAACCACGAGCAGTACGTC. Protein product: CASSFQGNHEQYV.

This rearrangement joins TRBV5-5 to TRBJ2-3; 8 bases fit TRBD2. This CDR3 contains 15 residues. V was clipped by 2 bases and J by 4 bases; unmatched bases: 6. Germline CDR1 SGHKS, CDR2 YYEKEE (reference sequence). Here the CDR3 reads CASSFGGASSDTQYF. As DNA, the CDR3 is TGTGCCAGCAGCTTCGGGGGGGCGTCCTCAGATACGCAGTATTTT.